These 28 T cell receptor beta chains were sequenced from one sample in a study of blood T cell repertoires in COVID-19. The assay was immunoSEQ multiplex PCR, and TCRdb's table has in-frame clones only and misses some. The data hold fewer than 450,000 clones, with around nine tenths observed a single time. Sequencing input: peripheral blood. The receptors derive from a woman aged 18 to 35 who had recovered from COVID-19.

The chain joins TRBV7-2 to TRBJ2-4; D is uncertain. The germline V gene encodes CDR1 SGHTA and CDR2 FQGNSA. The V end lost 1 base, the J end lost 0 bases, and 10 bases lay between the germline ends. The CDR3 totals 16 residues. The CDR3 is CASSLDPGLAKNIQYF. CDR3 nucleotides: TGTGCCAGCAGCTTAGATCCAGGATTAGCCAAAAACATTCAGTACTTC. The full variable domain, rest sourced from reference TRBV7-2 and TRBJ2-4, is GAGVSQSPSNKVTEKGKDVELRCDPISGHTALYWYRQSLGQGLEFLIYFQGNSAPDKSGLPSDRFSAERTGGSVSTLTIQRTQQEDSAVYLCASSLDPGLAKNIQYFGAGTRLSVL.

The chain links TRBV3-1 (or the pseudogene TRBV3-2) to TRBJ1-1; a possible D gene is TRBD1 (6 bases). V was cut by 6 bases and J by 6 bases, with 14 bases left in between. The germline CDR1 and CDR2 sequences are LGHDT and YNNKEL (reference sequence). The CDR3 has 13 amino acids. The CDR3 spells CASSNQGSPEAFF. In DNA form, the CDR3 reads TGTGCCAGCAGTAATCAGGGGAGCCCTGAAGCTTTCTTT.

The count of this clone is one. The CDR3 loop reads CASSYGGSTEAFF. The CDR3 DNA sequence: TGTGCCAGCAGTTACGGGGGGAGCACTGAAGCTTTCTTT. This chain joins TRBV6-5 and TRBJ1-1; D possibly corresponds to TRBD1 (5 bases). V dropped 2 bases and J dropped 4 bases, with 8 bases sitting between them. The CDR3 runs 13 residues. Germline CDR1 is MNHEY and CDR2 is SVGAGI.

CDR3 loop: CASRPVGGVLSYNEQFF. The CDR3 DNA is TGCGCCAGCCGGCCGGTGGGAGGAGTCTTATCCTACAATGAGCAGTTCTTC. V gene TRBV5-1 combines with J gene TRBJ2-1, with a weak D call TRBD2 (6 bases). This CDR3 region has 17 residues. Per germline, CDR1 SGHRS and CDR2 YFSETQ. Trimming took 7 bases from V and 1 from J, leaving 21 bases between them.

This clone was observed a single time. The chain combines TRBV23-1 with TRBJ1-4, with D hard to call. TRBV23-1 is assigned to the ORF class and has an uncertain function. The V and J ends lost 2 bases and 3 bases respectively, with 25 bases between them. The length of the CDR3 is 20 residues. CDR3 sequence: CASSQISIVGRGRANEKLFF. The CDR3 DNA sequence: TGCGCCAGCAGTCAAATCTCGATCGTAGGGAGAGGTCGGGCTAATGAAAAACTGTTTTTT.

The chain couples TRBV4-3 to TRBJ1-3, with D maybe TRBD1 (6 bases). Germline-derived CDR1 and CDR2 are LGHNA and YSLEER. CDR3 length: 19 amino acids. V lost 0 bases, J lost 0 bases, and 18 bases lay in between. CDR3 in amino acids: CASSQDSYVGARSGNTIYF. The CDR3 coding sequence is TGCGCCAGCAGCCAAGATTCATATGTGGGGGCTCGCTCTGGAAACACCATATATTTT.

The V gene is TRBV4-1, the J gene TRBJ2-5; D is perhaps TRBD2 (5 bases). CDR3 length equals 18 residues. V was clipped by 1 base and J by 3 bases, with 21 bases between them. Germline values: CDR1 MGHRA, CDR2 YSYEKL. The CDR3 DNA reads TGCGCCAGCAGCCAAGCCCATCGCCTCGGACGGGGAGAAGAGACCCAGTACTTC. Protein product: CASSQAHRLGRGEETQYF.

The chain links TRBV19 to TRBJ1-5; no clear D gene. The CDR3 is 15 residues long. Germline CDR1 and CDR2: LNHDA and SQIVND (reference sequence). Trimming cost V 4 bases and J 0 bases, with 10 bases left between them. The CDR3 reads CASSTTEYSNQPQHF. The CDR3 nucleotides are TGTGCCAGTAGTACAACAGAATATAGCAATCAGCCCCAGCATTTT.

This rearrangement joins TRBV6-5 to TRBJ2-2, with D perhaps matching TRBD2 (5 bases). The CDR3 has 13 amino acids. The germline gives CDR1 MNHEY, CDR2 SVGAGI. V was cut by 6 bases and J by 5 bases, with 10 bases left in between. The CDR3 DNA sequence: TGTGCCAGCAGGACCTTAGCGACCGGGGAGCTGTTTTTT. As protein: CASRTLATGELFF.

This CDR3 reads CATIQGKGTEAFF. DNA for the CDR3: TGTGCCACCATTCAGGGTAAAGGAACTGAAGCTTTCTTT. V and J are TRBV24-1 and TRBJ1-1, with D perhaps TRBD1 (5 bases). CDR3 length: 13 amino acids. The V gene lost 8 bases and the J gene lost 5 bases, with 14 bases spanning the gap. CDR1 is KGHDR and CDR2 is SFDVKD in the germline V gene.

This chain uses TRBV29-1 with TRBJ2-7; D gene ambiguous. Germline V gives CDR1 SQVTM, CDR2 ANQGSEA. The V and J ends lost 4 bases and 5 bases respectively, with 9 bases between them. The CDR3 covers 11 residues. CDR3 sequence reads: CSVGLENEQYV. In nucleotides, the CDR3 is TGCAGCGTTGGTTTAGAGAACGAGCAGTACGTC.

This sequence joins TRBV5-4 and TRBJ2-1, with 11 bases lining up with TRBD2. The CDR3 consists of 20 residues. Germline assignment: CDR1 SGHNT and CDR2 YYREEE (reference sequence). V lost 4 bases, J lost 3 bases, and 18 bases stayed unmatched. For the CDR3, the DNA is TGTGCCAGCAGCACCCGCGCTGGGACTAGCGGCCAGGCCATCTACAATGAGCAGTTCTTC. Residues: CASSTRAGTSGQAIYNEQFF.

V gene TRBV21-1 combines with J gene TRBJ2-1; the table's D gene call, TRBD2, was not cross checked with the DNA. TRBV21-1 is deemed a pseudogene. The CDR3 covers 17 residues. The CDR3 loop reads CASSNRSSGGGYNEQFF. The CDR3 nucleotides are TGTGCCAGCAGCAATAGATCTAGCGGAGGCGGCTACAATGAGCAGTTCTTC.

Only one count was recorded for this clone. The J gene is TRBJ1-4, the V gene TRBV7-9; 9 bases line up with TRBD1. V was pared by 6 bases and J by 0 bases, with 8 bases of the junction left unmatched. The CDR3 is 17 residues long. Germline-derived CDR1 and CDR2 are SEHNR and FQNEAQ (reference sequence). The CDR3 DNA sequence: TGTGCCAGCAGACCAGGACAGGGGTCGGCAACTAATGAAAAACTGTTTTTT. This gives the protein CASRPGQGSATNEKLFF.

CDR3 residues: CASSELGRGGTEAFF. For the CDR3, the DNA is TGTGCCAGCAGTGAATTGGGCAGGGGAGGGACTGAAGCTTTCTTT. This chain links TRBV25-1 with TRBJ1-1; D might be TRBD1 (6 bases). Trimming took 1 base from V and 5 from J, leaving 14 bases between them. This CDR3 region has 15 residues. Germline assignment: CDR1 MGHDK and CDR2 SYGVNS. Supplemented by reference TRBV25-1 and TRBJ1-1, the full variable domain reads EADIYQTPRYLVIGTGKKITLECSQTMGHDKMYWYQQDPGMELHLIHYSYGVNSTEKGDLSSESTVSRIRTEHFPLTLESARPSHTSQYLCASSELGRGGTEAFFGQGTRLTVV.

The CDR3 spells CASEVSPGGSEQFF. The CDR3 region has the DNA TGTGCCAGCGAAGTCTCACCCGGAGGGAGTGAGCAGTTCTTC. The chain couples TRBV2 to TRBJ2-1, with D perhaps matching TRBD2 (6 bases). CDR3 length: 14 amino acids. The germline V gene has CDR1 SNHLY and CDR2 FYNNEI. V was shortened by 8 bases and J by 9 bases, with 20 bases between the two germline ends.

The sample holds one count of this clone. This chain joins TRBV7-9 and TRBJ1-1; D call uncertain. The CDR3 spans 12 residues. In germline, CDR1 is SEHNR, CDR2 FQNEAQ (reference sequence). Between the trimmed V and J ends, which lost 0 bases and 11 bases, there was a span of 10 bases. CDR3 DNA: TGTGCCAGCAGCTTAGCCGGGGTTGACGCTTTCTTT. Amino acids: CASSLAGVDAFF.

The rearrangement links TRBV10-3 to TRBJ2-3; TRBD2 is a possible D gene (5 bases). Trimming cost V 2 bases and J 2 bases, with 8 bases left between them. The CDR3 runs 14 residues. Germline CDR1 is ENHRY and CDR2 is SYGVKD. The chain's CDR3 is CAISESGPTDTQYF. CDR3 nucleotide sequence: TGTGCCATCAGTGAGAGCGGACCCACAGATACGCAGTATTTT.

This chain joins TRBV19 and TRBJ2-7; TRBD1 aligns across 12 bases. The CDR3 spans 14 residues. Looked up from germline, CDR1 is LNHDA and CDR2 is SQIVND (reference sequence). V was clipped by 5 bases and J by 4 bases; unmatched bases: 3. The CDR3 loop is CASSVGQGAYEQYV. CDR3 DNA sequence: TGTGCCAGTAGTGTGGGACAGGGGGCTTACGAGCAGTACGTC.

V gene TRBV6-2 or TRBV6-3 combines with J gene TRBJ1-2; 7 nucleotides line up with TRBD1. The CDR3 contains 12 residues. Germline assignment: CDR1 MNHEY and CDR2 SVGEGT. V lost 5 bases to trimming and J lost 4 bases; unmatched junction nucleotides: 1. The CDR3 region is CASSRQGYGYTF. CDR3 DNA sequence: TGTGCCAGCAGTCGACAGGGCTATGGCTACACCTTC.

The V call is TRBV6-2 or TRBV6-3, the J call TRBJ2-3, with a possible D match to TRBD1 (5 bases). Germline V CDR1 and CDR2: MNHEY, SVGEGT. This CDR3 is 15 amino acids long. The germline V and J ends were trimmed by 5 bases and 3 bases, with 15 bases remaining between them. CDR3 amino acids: CASSPGHLRTDTQYF. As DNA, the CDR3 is TGTGCCAGCAGTCCAGGACACCTCAGGACAGATACGCAGTATTTT.

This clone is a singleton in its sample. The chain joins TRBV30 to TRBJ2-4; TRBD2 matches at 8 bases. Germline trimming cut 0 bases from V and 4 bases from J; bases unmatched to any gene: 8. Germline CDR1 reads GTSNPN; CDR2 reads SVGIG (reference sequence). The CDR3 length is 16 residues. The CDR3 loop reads CAWSVGGSGVKNIQYF. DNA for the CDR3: TGTGCCTGGAGTGTAGGCGGTAGCGGGGTGAAAAACATTCAGTACTTC.

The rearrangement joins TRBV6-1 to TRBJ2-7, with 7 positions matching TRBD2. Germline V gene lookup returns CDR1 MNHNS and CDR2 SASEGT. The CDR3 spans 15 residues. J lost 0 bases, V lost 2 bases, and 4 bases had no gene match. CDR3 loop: CASSEHGGSSYEQYV. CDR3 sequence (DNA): TGTGCCAGCAGTGAACACGGGGGGAGCTCCTACGAGCAGTACGTC.

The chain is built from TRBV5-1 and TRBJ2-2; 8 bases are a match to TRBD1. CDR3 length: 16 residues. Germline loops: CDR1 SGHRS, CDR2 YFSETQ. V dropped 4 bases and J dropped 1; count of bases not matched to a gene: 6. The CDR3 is CASSHPGTGNTGELFF. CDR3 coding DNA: TGCGCCAGCAGCCACCCCGGGACAGGGAACACCGGGGAGCTGTTTTTT.

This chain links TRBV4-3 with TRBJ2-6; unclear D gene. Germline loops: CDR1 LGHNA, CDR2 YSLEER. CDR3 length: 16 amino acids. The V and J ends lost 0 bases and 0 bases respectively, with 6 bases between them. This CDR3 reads CASSQDLRSGANVLTF. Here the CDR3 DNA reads TGCGCCAGCAGCCAAGATTTGCGCTCTGGGGCCAACGTCCTGACTTTC.

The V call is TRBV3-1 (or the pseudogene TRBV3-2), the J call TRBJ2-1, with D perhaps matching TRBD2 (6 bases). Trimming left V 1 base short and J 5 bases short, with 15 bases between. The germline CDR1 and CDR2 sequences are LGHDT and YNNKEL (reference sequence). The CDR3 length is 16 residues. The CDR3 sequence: CASSQVYSGPNNEQFF. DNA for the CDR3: TGTGCCAGCAGCCAAGTTTACAGCGGGCCCAACAATGAGCAGTTCTTC.

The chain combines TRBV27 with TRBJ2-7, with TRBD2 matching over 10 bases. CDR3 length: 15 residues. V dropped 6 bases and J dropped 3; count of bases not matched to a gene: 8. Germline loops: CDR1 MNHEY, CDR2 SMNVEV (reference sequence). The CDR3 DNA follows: TGTGCCAGCAGGTCGAGCGGGAGGGCCTACTACGAGCAGTACGTC. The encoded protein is CASRSSGRAYYEQYV.

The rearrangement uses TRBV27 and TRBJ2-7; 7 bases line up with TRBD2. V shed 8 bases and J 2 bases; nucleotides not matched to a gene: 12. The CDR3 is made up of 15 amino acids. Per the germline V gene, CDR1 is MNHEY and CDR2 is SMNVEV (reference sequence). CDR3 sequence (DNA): TGTGCCAGCGGGCGACTAGCCTGGAGCCCCTACGAGCAGTACGTC. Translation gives CASGRLAWSPYEQYV.